This passage covers 27 T cell receptor beta chains from one sample sequenced in a study of vaccination effects on CD4 cells after COVID-19 (dated by TCRdb to the early 2020s). The ViraFEST assay stimulated PBMC with viral peptide pools and then used TCR sequencing to identify antigen-specific CD4+ T cell clonotypes by expansion. After 10 to 11 days of culture, CD4+ T cells were isolated with the EasySep CD4+ T cell isolation kit. None of the healthy vaccine recipients had a prior SARS-CoV-2 infection, which was confirmed by nucleocapsid antibody tests that came back negative both before and after vaccination. Library generation was performed with the immunoSEQ multiplex PCR assay. As stored in TCRdb, this immuneACCESS dataset retains in-frame rearrangements with V and J assigned. A fraction of the clones does not appear; measured against another copy, unresolved V genes explain less than half of the discrepancy, and the remainder lacks a known reason. Counted in this sample were tens of thousands of clones; around 68% of them appeared once. In total, the top ten clones hold roughly 10% of the sample.

For these receptors, no antigen is known. The source material was CD4+ T cells from PBMCs cultured with HCoV-NL63 spike peptides, sampled before COVID-19 vaccination. What this sample's cell subset or site label stands for: HCoV-NL63 spike overlapping peptide pool stimulation. Receptors were obtained from a human donor who received a COVID-19 vaccine.

CDR3 in amino acids: CASSYSTGLNSPLHF. CDR3 nucleotide sequence: TGTGCCAGCAGTTACTCGACAGGGCTGAATTCACCCCTCCACTTT. The chain carries TRBV6-5 and TRBJ1-6; 7 nucleotides agree with TRBD1. This CDR3 region has 15 residues. The germline V gene has CDR1 MNHEY and CDR2 SVGAGI. Trimming at V came to 0 bases and at J to 7 bases, leaving 3 bases not matched to a gene.

This clone was seen a handful of times. The chain recombines TRBV25-1 with TRBJ2-1; tentative D call: TRBD1 (6 bases). Between the trimmed V and J ends, which lost 3 bases and 3 bases, there was a span of 21 bases. The CDR3 runs 18 residues. Looked up from germline, CDR1 is MGHDK and CDR2 is SYGVNS. In nucleotides, the CDR3 is TGTGCCAGCAGTGACAGGGGTAGGGTGAGCAGGCACTACAATGAGCAGTTCTTC. This translates into CASSDRGRVSRHYNEQFF.

This chain links TRBV10-3 with TRBJ2-7; TRBD1 aligns across 8 bases. The V and J ends lost 7 bases and 2 bases, in that order; junction bases with no gene match: 7. Germline CDR1 reads ENHRY; CDR2 reads SYGVKD. The CDR3 spans 14 residues. The CDR3 loop is CAITGDRGAYEQYF. The CDR3 region has the DNA TGTGCCATCACCGGCGACAGGGGAGCCTACGAGCAGTACTTC.

The rearrangement joins TRBV3-1 (or the pseudogene TRBV3-2) to TRBJ2-3, with 14 bases lining up with TRBD2. Germline CDR1 is LGHDT and CDR2 is YNNKEL (reference sequence). J was trimmed by 10 bases and V by 0 bases; bases with no gene match: 9. The CDR3 runs to 17 residues. The CDR3 sequence is CASSQDSGLAGAQAQYF. The CDR3 nucleotides are TGTGCCAGCAGCCAAGATTCGGGACTAGCGGGGGCCCAGGCGCAGTATTTT.

The chain employs TRBV27 and TRBJ1-2; D ambiguous. Germline V lookup: CDR1 MNHEY, CDR2 SMNVEV (reference sequence). V lost 6 bases to trimming and J lost 1 base, with 6 bases between them. The CDR3 consists of 12 residues. The chain's CDR3 is CASRVGNYGYTF. CDR3 in DNA: TGTGCCAGCAGAGTCGGTAACTATGGCTACACCTTC.

This chain links TRBV5-1 with TRBJ1-4, with 7 bases fitting TRBD1. Per germline, CDR1 SGHRS and CDR2 YFSETQ. V lost 4 bases and J lost 8; bases outside the gene matches: 11. CDR3 length: 15 amino acids. The CDR3 DNA follows: TGCGCCAGCAGCAGAACAGGGGCTAAAGAAGAAAAACTGTTTTTT. Protein: CASSRTGAKEEKLFF.

This clone was counted between two and nine times. V usage is TRBV5-1 and J usage is TRBJ2-3; 7 nucleotides match TRBD2. There are 15 residues in the CDR3. With 3 bases clipped from V and 0 bases from J, the junction kept 4 bases outside the gene matches. Per the germline V gene, CDR1 is SGHRS and CDR2 is YFSETQ. The CDR3: CASSSGLGSTDTQYF. The DNA for the CDR3 is TGCGCCAGCAGCTCAGGACTAGGGAGCACAGATACGCAGTATTTT.

The chain carries TRBV5-5 and TRBJ1-5; no firm D call. The CDR3 contains 19 residues. Deletions cut 2 bases from V and 0 bases from J, with 21 bases between. Germline values: CDR1 SGHKS, CDR2 YYEKEE (reference sequence). The CDR3 sequence is CASSFGPIGDGYSNQPQHF. CDR3 bases: TGTGCCAGCAGCTTTGGCCCTATTGGGGATGGATATAGCAATCAGCCCCAGCATTTT.

A few counts support this clone. CDR3 bases: TGTGCCAGCAGCTCCGGGCGGAGGACCTACGAGCAGTACTTC. Its protein is CASSSGRRTYEQYF. The V gene is TRBV13, the J gene TRBJ2-7, with D tentatively TRBD2 (5 bases). The V and J ends lost 4 bases and 2 bases respectively, with 12 bases between them. CDR1 PRHDT and CDR2 FYEKMQ come from the germline V gene (reference sequence). This CDR3 has 14 residues.

The rearrangement links TRBV27 to TRBJ1-1; a possible D gene is TRBD1 (6 bases). The CDR3 is made up of 15 amino acids. Germline V CDR1 and CDR2: MNHEY, SMNVEV (reference sequence). V was shortened by 3 bases and J by 0 bases, with 11 bases between the two germline ends. CDR3 in DNA: TGTGCCAGCAGTTTCCGAAACAGGGTGAACACTGAAGCTTTCTTT. It yields the protein CASSFRNRVNTEAFF.

The sample holds one count of this clone. The J gene is TRBJ1-1, the V gene TRBV6-6, with a possible D match to TRBD1 (5 bases). The CDR3 covers 15 residues. Germline loops: CDR1 MNHNY, CDR2 SVGAGI (reference sequence). With 0 bases removed from V and 3 bases from J, the gap between germline ends came to 11 bases. The CDR3 loop reads CASSYSTAGDTEAFF. The CDR3 bases are TGTGCCAGCAGTTACTCGACGGCGGGGGACACTGAAGCTTTCTTT.

The chain has TRBV19 and TRBJ2-3, with TRBD2 matching 11 bases. Germline V gene sequence: CDR1 LNHDA, CDR2 SQIVND (reference sequence). The CDR3 extends over 17 amino acids. After removal of 7 bases from V and 0 bases from J, the junction contained 9 bases not matched to a gene. DNA of the CDR3: TGTGCCAGTAATACCATTACTAGCGGGGGAAGCACAGATACGCAGTATTTT. The encoded protein is CASNTITSGGSTDTQYF.

This CDR3 reads CASSVLAGNQETQYF. Here the CDR3 DNA reads TGTGCCAGCAGCGTACTAGCGGGCAACCAAGAGACCCAGTACTTC. The J gene is TRBJ2-5, the V gene TRBV9; 8 bases are shared with TRBD2. Germline V gene sequence: CDR1 SGDLS, CDR2 YYNGEE. The CDR3 runs to 15 residues. Trimming removed 1 base from V and 0 bases from J; junction bases left unmatched: 2.

The chain recombines TRBV27 with TRBJ2-7, with D possibly TRBD1 on 5 matching bases. The V and J ends lost 3 bases and 1 base respectively, with 10 bases between them. There are 14 residues in the CDR3. Germline-derived CDR1 and CDR2 are MNHEY and SMNVEV (reference sequence). The DNA of the CDR3 is TGTGCCAGCAGTTTCGTAGGGGCTTCCTACGAGCAGTACTTC. Translation gives CASSFVGASYEQYF.

The chain joins TRBV6-5 to TRBJ1-1; D is possibly TRBD1 (5 bases). V was trimmed by 6 bases and J by 1 base, leaving 12 bases between them. This CDR3 region has 14 residues. The germline gives CDR1 MNHEY, CDR2 SVGAGI. The CDR3 sequence: CASRLMGGNTEAFF. CDR3 DNA: TGTGCCAGCAGATTGATGGGGGGGAACACTGAAGCTTTCTTT.

The chain carries TRBV5-1 and TRBJ2-5, with D perhaps matching TRBD2 (6 bases). The CDR3 has 14 amino acids. Germline values: CDR1 SGHRS, CDR2 YFSETQ. V was clipped by 2 bases and J by 5 bases, with 13 bases between them. Here the CDR3 DNA reads TGCGCCAGCAGCTTAGTTGGGGGGTTGGAGACCCAGTACTTC. This translates into CASSLVGGLETQYF. The full variable domain, in which reference TRBV5-1 and TRBJ2-5 provide the parts outside the CDR3, is KAGVTQTPRYLIKTRGQQVTLSCSPISGHRSVSWYQQTPGQGLQFLFEYFSETQRNKGNFPGRFSGRQFSNSRSEMNVSTLELGDSALYLCASSLVGGLETQYFGPGTRLLVL.

The chain joins TRBV27 to TRBJ2-1; no clear D. Germline loops: CDR1 MNHEY, CDR2 SMNVEV (reference sequence). The CDR3 has 13 amino acids. Trimming cost V 3 bases and J 0 bases, with 3 bases left between them. CDR3 in amino acids: CASSFSSYNEQFF. In nucleotides, the CDR3 is TGTGCCAGCAGTTTTAGCTCCTACAATGAGCAGTTCTTC.

The chain combines TRBV5-4 with TRBJ2-2; TRBD2 agrees at 8 bases. CDR1 is SGHNT and CDR2 is YYREEE in the germline V gene (reference sequence). The V and J ends lost 2 bases and 0 bases, in that order; junction bases with no gene match: 0. The CDR3 length is 15 residues. The CDR3 sequence is CASSFSGANTGELFF. In DNA, the CDR3 is TGTGCCAGCAGCTTTAGCGGGGCGAACACCGGGGAGCTGTTTTTT.

The J gene is TRBJ2-7, the V gene TRBV5-1, with D maybe TRBD2 (6 bases). V lost 3 bases and J lost 0, with 13 bases in between. This CDR3 comprises 15 residues. The germline V gene has CDR1 SGHRS and CDR2 YFSETQ. The CDR3 protein is CASSWDSSASYEQYF. The CDR3 DNA follows: TGCGCCAGCAGCTGGGACTCTAGCGCCTCCTACGAGCAGTACTTC.

The genes are TRBV4-1 and TRBJ1-5, with TRBD1 matching 7 bases. V was clipped by 3 bases and J by 5 bases; unmatched bases: 10. CDR1 is MGHRA and CDR2 is YSYEKL in the germline V gene. The CDR3 totals 16 residues. The CDR3 reads CASSHLIQGFDQPQHF. The CDR3 DNA sequence: TGCGCCAGCAGCCATCTTATACAGGGGTTTGATCAGCCCCAGCATTTT.

This clone appeared a few times. The chain joins TRBV11-2 to TRBJ2-3; D gene uncertain. There are 17 residues in the CDR3. Trimming removed 0 bases from V and 0 bases from J, with 13 bases in between. From germline, CDR1 is SGHAT and CDR2 FQNNGV. Written as DNA, the CDR3 is TGTGCCAGCAGCTTAGATCTGCCCGGAACTAGCACAGATACGCAGTATTTT. It translates to CASSLDLPGTSTDTQYF.

The chain carries TRBV6-5 and TRBJ2-5; 11 nucleotides align to TRBD1. The CDR3 contains 14 residues. Germline-derived CDR1 and CDR2 are MNHEY and SVGAGI. V lost 8 bases and J lost 3; bases outside the gene matches: 5. The CDR3 loop is CASGQGALEETQYF. Here the CDR3 DNA reads TGTGCCAGCGGACAGGGGGCGCTGGAAGAGACCCAGTACTTC.

J is TRBJ2-3 and V is TRBV12-3 or TRBV12-4, with D unresolved. The V end was cut by 4 bases, the J end by 9 bases, with 8 bases between. The CDR3 consists of 11 residues. CDR3: CASSSTATQYF. In DNA form, the CDR3 reads TGTGCCAGCAGTTCCACAGCCACGCAGTATTTT.

V and J are TRBV18 and TRBJ1-4; D gene uncertain. The CDR3 sequence is 14 residues long. Trimming removed 1 base from V and 6 bases from J, with 9 bases in between. The germline V gene encodes CDR1 KGHSH and CDR2 LQKENI. CDR3 loop: CASSPLNRDEKLFF. Here the CDR3 DNA reads TGTGCCAGCTCACCACTTAACAGAGATGAAAAACTGTTTTTT.

This chain joins TRBV7-8 and TRBJ1-1, with D uncertain. Germline CDR1 SGHVS, CDR2 FQNEAQ. Trimming left V 4 bases short and J 0 bases short, with 12 bases between. The CDR3 covers 15 residues. The CDR3 coding sequence is TGTGCCAGCAGCTGGGAGAGAGTTATGAACACTGAAGCTTTCTTT. Translating gives CASSWERVMNTEAFF.

Only one count was recorded for this clone. The V call is TRBV15, the J call TRBJ1-1; D not resolved. Per the germline V gene, CDR1 is LNHNV and CDR2 is YYDKDF (reference sequence). CDR3 length: 15 amino acids. V lost 0 bases and J lost 0, with 8 bases in between. The CDR3 sequence: CATSRDGSVNTEAFF. The CDR3 region has the DNA TGTGCCACCAGCAGAGATGGTTCCGTGAACACTGAAGCTTTCTTT.

The chain joins TRBV5-1 to TRBJ2-1; a weak D match, TRBD1 (6 bases). The CDR3 consists of 16 residues. The V gene lost 4 bases and the J gene lost 2 bases, with 16 bases spanning the gap. From germline, CDR1 is SGHRS and CDR2 YFSETQ. CDR3 region: CASSRVFRDTYNEQFF. DNA of the CDR3: TGCGCCAGCAGCCGCGTTTTTAGGGACACCTACAATGAGCAGTTCTTC.